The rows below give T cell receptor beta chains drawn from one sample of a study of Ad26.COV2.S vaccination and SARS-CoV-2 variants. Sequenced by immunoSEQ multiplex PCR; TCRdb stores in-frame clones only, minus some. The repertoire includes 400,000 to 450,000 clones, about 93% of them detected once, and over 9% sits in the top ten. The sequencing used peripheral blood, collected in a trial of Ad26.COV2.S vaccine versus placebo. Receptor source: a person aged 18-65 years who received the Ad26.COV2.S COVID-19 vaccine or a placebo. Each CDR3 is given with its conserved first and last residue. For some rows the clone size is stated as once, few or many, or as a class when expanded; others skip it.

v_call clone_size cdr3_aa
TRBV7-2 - CASSLGGDREGEKLFF
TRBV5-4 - CASSLGLAGDETQYF
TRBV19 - CASHRTGVNEKLFF
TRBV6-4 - CASPTGAYEQYF
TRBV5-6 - CASSFRTSGSRRHEQFF
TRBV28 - CASSLLILGNTEAFF
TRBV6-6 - CASSSVGLADTQYF
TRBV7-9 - CASSPGQYNEKLFF
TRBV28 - CASSPPRESNYGYTF
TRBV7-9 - CASSIGQGNSKYQETQYF
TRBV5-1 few CASSFLQDTEAFF
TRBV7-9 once CASSTGVGVSYEQYF
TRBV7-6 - CASSQNTGPNQPQHF
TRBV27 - CASSYQEGGSQPQHF
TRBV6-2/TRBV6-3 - CASSYPRSTGTRPGPQHF
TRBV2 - CASTWTGGDLQRGF
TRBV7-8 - CASSLGDWQGTGPGTEAFF
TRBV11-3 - CASKLAGVNEQFF
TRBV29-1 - CSAQRTVEGTEAFF
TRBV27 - CASSSLGVPTEAFF
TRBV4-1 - CASSQGDRSNSPLHF
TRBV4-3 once CASSFTADSYNSPLHF
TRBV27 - CASSSSRGSYSNQPQHF
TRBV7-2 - CASTIPGGEQYF
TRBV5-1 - CASSLEGQGVDGYTF
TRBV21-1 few CASSPFGEAGPAGELFF
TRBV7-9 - CASSLRTGFSPLHF
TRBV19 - CASSDRTGDEQYF
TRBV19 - CASSRRQGSGNTIYF
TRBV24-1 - CATGTDINEQFF
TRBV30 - CACLGYYEQYF
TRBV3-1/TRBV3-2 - CASSQGQGNQPQHF